Sequencing of this T cell receptor (beta chain) was carried out in a study of shared clonotypes between healthy human individuals. Genomic DNA belonging to each subset was distributed in equal measure over several immunoSEQ plates. Generated by immunoSEQ multiplex PCR, the TCRdb table keeps only in-frame clones and is missing some. The sample yields 170,000 or so clones, around 63% seen once. Germline CDR1 is SEHNR and CDR2 is FQNEAQ (reference sequence). The CDR3 is 12 amino acids. Trimming shortened V by 5 bases and J by 9 bases, and 11 bases separated the two germline ends. CD45RA+ naive and CD45RA-negative memory subsets were separated from CD4+ cells.

The chain uses TRBV7-9 and TRBJ2-1, with no clear D. Sequencing used memory CD4+ T cells sorted from blood. The subset was: CD45RA-negative fraction. This sequence originates from a man aged 30-40 years in good health. CDR3 nucleotides: TGTGCCAGCAGCCTGATGCTGGGTGAGCAGTTCTTC. This gives the protein CASSLMLGEQFF. Full variable domain (outside the CDR3, taken from reference TRBV7-9 and TRBJ2-1): DTGVSQNPRHKITKRGQNVTFRCDPISEHNRLYWYRQTLGQGPEFLTYFQNEAQLEKSRLLSDRFSAERPKGSFSTLEIQRTEQGDSAMYLCASSLMLGEQFFGPGTRLTVL.